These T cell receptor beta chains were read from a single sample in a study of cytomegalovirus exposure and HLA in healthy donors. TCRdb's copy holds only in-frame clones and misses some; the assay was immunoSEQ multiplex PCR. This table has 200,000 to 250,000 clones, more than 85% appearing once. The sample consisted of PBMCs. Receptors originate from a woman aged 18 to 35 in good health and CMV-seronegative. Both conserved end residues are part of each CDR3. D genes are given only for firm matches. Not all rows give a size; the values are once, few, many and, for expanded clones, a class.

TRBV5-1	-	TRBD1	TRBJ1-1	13	CASSLGTGTEAFF	TGCGCCAGCAGCTTGGGGACAGGGACTGAAGCTTTCTTT
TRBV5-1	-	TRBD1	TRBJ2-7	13	CASSVNTGGEEYF	TGCGCCAGCAGCGTGAACACAGGGGGTGAGGAGTACTTC
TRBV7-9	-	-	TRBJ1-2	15	CASSLFGQGGYGYTF	TGTGCCAGCAGCTTATTTGGGCAGGGAGGGTATGGCTACACCTTC
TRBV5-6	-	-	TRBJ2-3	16	CASSGQPGANTDTQYF	TGTGCCAGCAGCGGACAACCTGGGGCAAATACAGATACGCAGTATTTT
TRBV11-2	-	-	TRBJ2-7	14	CASSLIQGPYEQYF	TGTGCCAGCAGCTTAATACAGGGACCCTACGAGCAGTACTTC
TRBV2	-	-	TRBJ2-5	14	CASSGPQGGETQYF	TGTGCCAGCAGTGGCCCCCAGGGAGGAGAGACCCAGTACTTC
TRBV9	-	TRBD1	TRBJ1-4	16	CASSDEGQGIVPKLFF	TGTGCCAGCAGCGACGAGGGACAGGGAATAGTCCCAAAACTGTTTTTT
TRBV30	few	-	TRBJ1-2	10	CAWSGARHTF	TGTGCCTGGAGTGGAGCGCGTCACACCTTC
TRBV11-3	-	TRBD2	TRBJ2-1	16	CASSPGLAGGWKEQFF	TGTGCCAGCAGCCCAGGACTAGCGGGTGGCTGGAAGGAGCAGTTCTTC
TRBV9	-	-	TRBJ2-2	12	CASSDFSGELFF	TGTGCCAGCAGCGACTTTTCCGGGGAGCTGTTTTTT
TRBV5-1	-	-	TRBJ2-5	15	CASSPYPSYQETQYF	TGCGCCAGCAGCCCATACCCTAGTTACCAAGAGACCCAGTACTTC
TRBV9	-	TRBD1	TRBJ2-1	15	CASSSRDRGYNEQFF	TGTGCCAGCAGCAGCCGGGACAGGGGCTACAATGAGCAGTTCTTC
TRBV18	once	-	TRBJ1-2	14	CASSLGTPLYGYTF	TGTGCCAGCTCACTTGGGACACCTCTCTATGGCTACACCTTC
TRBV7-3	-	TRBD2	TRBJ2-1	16	CASSLAEGTSYNEQFF	TGTGCCAGCAGCTTAGCAGAGGGGACTAGCTACAATGAGCAGTTCTTC
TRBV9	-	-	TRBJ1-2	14	CASTPTRRNYGYTF	TGTGCCAGCACCCCCACCAGGCGTAACTATGGCTACACCTTC
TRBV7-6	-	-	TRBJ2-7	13	CASSLGRQNEQYF	TGTGCCAGCAGCTTAGGTCGACAGAACGAGCAGTACTTC
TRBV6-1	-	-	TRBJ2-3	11	CASSVTDTQYF	TGTGCCAGCAGTGTAACAGATACGCAGTATTTT
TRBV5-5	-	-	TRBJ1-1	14	CASTPWEGAAEAFF	TGTGCCAGCACCCCATGGGAGGGAGCCGCTGAAGCTTTCTTT
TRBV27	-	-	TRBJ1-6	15	CASSFIDRHGSPLHF	TGTGCCAGCAGTTTCATAGACAGACACGGTTCCCCCCTCCACTTT
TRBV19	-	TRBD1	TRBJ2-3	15	CASSIRDRSKDTQYF	TGTGCCAGTAGTATCAGGGACAGGTCTAAAGATACGCAGTATTTT
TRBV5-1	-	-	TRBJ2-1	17	CASSLAGQGLSYNEQFF	TGCGCCAGCAGCTTGGCCGGGCAGGGCCTCTCCTACAATGAGCAGTTCTTC
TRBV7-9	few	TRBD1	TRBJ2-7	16	CASSSPQGSPRYEQYF	TGTGCCAGCAGCTCCCCACAGGGGAGTCCGCGCTACGAGCAGTACTTC
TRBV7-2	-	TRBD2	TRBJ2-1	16	CASSPRGTSVGNEQFF	TGTGCCAGCAGCCCACGGGGGACTAGCGTAGGTAATGAGCAGTTCTTC
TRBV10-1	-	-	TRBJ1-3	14	CASSEHNSGNTIYF	TGCGCCAGCAGTGAACATAACTCTGGAAACACCATATATTTT
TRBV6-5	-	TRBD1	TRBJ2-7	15	CASSYSGTGNYEQYF	TGTGCCAGCAGTTACTCCGGGACAGGAAACTACGAGCAGTACTTC
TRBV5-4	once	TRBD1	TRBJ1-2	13	CASSSGQGFGYTF	TGTGCCAGCAGCTCGGGACAGGGGTTCGGCTACACCTTC
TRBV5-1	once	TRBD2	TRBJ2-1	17	CASSLELAGVGLDEQFF	TGCGCCAGCAGCTTGGAATTAGCGGGAGTAGGATTGGATGAGCAGTTCTTC
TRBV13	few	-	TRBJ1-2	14	CASSFNPGDYGYTF	TGTGCCAGCAGCTTTAATCCAGGGGACTATGGCTACACCTTC
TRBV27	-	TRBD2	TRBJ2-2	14	CASHGGTYGGELFF	TGTGCCAGTCACGGGGGGACCTACGGCGGGGAGCTGTTTTTT
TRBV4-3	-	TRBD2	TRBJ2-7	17	CASSRSPGTSGSYEQYF	TGCGCCAGCAGCCGATCACCCGGGACTAGCGGCTCCTACGAGCAGTACTTC
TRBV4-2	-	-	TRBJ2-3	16	CASSHQDSLGTDTQYF	TGTGCCAGCAGCCACCAGGACTCACTTGGGACAGATACGCAGTATTTT
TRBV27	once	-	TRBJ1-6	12	CASSYSQSPLHF	TGTGCCAGCAGTTACAGTCAATCACCCCTCCACTTT
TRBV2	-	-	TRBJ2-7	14	CASSGQDRPYEQYF	TGTGCCAGCAGTGGCCAAGACAGACCCTACGAGCAGTACTTC
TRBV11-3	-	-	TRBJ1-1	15	CASSPGSGPNTEAFF	TGTGCCAGCAGCCCGGGGTCAGGCCCGAACACTGAAGCTTTCTTT
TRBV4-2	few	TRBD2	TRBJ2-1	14	CASSQGEGGRGKFF	TGTGCCAGCAGCCAAGGAGAGGGCGGGAGGGGGAAGTTCTTC
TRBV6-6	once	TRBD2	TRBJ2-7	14	CASSYGGGSYEQYF	TGTGCCAGCAGTTACGGCGGGGGATCCTACGAGCAGTACTTC
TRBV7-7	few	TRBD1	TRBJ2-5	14	CASSRTGPEGTQYF	TGTGCCAGCAGCCGGACAGGGCCTGAAGGGACCCAGTACTTC
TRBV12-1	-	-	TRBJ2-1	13	CASSTVQSNEQFF	TGTGCCAGCAGCACAGTACAGAGCAATGAGCAGTTCTTC
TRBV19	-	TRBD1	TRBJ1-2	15	CASSEPGQGTQGYTF	TGCGCCAGTAGTGAACCGGGACAGGGAACTCAAGGCTACACCTTC
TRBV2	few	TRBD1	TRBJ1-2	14	CASSKDLGQGDYTF	TGTGCCAGCAGCAAAGACCTTGGGCAGGGGGACTACACCTTC
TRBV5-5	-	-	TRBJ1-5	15	CASSLTVNSNQPQHF	TGTGCCAGCAGCTTGACAGTTAATAGCAATCAGCCCCAGCATTTT
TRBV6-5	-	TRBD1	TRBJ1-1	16	CASSYNVRGRRAEAFF	TGTGCCAGCAGTTACAACGTCAGGGGGCGGAGGGCTGAAGCTTTCTTT
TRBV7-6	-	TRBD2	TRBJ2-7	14	CASSLARGVHEQYF	TGTGCCAGCAGCTTAGCGCGGGGGGTCCACGAGCAGTACTTC
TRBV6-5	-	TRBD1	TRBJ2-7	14	CASRPPGQTYEQYF	TGTGCCAGCAGGCCACCGGGACAGACCTACGAGCAGTACTTC
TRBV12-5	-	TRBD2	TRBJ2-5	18	CASGFEPRGLAGKETQYF	TGTGCTAGTGGTTTTGAACCGCGGGGACTAGCGGGGAAAGAGACCCAGTACTTC
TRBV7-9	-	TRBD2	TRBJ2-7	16	CSSSSTSGRATYEQYF	TGTTCCAGCAGTTCGACTAGCGGGAGGGCCACCTACGAGCAGTACTTC
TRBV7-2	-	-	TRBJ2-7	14	CASSSLWAGVEQYF	TGTGCCAGCAGCTCGCTGTGGGCAGGGGTCGAGCAGTACTTC
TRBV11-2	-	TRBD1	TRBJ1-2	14	CASSTRTGVDGYTF	TGTGCCAGCAGCACCAGGACAGGGGTTGACGGCTACACCTTC
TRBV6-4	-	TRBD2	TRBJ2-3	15	CASSDLAGAGDTQYF	TGTGCCAGCAGTGACCTAGCGGGGGCCGGGGATACGCAGTATTTT